The clone carrying this T cell receptor beta chain appeared a single time. Germline trimming cut 3 bases from V and 2 bases from J; bases unmatched to any gene: 3. CDR1 is KGHSH, CDR2 LQKENI, per germline. This CDR3 spans 15 amino acids. The table came from immunoSEQ multiplex PCR; TCRdb's copy has only in-frame clones and leaves some out. The repertoire holds 60,000 to 75,000 clones, with around 87% as singletons. These data come from a study of technical replicates of blood from a few donors. The clonotype comes from a human donor in good health. Some clones in this sample may be carry-over from other donors' samples. The sequenced sample was PBMCs. The chain uses TRBV18 and TRBJ2-7; 11 nucleotides agree with TRBD2. CDR3 residues: CASSPGTSGTYEQYF. In DNA form, the CDR3 reads TGTGCCAGCTCACCCGGGACTAGCGGAACCTACGAGCAGTACTTC.